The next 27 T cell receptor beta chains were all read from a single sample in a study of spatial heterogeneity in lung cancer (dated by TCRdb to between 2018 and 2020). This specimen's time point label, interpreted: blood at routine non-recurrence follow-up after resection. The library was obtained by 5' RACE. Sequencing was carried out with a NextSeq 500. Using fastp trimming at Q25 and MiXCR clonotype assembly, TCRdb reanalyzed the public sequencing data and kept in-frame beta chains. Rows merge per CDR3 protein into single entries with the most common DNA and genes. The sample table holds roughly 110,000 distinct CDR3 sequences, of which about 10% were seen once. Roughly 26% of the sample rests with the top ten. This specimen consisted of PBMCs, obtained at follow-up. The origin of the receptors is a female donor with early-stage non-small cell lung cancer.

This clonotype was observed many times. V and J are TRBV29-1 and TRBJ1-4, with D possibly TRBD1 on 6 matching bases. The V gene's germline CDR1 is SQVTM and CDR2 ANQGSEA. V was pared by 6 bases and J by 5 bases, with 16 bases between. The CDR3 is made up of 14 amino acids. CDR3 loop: CSVETGTSNEKLFF. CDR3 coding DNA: TGCAGCGTAGAAACCGGGACATCAAATGAAAAACTGTTTTTT.

Here the CDR3 DNA reads TGTGCCAGCAGAGTCGAAGCGATCTACAATGAGCAGTTCTTC. This sequence encodes CASRVEAIYNEQFF. The chain couples TRBV2 to TRBJ2-1; D uncertain. Germline assignment: CDR1 SNHLY and CDR2 FYNNEI. V was shortened by 6 bases and J by 3 bases, with 12 bases between the two germline ends. The CDR3 is made up of 14 amino acids.

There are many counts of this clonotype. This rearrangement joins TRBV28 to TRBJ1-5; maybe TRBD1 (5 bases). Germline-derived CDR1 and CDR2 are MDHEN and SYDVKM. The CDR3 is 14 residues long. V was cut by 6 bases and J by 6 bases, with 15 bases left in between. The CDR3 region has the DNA TGTGCCAGCAGCTACGACAGCGCCGTTCAGCCCCAGCATTTT. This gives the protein CASSYDSAVQPQHF.

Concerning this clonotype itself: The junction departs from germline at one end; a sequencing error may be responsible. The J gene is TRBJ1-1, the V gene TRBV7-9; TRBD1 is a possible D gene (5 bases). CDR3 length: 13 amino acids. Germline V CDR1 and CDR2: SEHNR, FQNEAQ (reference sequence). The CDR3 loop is CVSSLGTNTEAFF. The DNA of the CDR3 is TGTGTCAGCAGCTTAGGGACGAACACTGAAGCTTTCTTT.

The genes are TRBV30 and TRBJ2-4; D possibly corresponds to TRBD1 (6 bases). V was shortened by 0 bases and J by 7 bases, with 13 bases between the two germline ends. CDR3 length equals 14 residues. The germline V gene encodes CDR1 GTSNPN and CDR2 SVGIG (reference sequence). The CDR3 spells CAWSVRWGPNIQYF. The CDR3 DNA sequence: TGTGCCTGGAGTGTACGTTGGGGGCCGAACATTCAGTACTTC.

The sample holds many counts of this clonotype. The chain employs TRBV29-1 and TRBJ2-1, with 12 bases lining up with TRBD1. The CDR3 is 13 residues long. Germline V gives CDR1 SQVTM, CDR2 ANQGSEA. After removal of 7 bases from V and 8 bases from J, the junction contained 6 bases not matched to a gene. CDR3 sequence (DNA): TGCAGCGCCCTCGGGACAGGGGGCTATGAGCAGTTCTTC. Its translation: CSALGTGGYEQFF.

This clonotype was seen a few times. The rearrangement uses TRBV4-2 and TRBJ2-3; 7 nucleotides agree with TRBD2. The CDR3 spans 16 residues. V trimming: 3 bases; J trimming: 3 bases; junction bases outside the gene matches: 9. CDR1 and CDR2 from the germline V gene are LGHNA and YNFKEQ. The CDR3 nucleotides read TGTGCCAGCAGCCAGAACCTAGCGGTCGCAACAGATACGCAGTATTTT. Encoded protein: CASSQNLAVATDTQYF.

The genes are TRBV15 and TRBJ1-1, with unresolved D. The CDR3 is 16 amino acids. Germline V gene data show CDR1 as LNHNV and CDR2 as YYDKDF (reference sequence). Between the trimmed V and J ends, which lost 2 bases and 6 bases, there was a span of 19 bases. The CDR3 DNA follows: TGTGCCACCAGCAGAAGATTAGGAGATGGAGGCGCTGAAGCTTTCTTT. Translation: CATSRRLGDGGAEAFF.

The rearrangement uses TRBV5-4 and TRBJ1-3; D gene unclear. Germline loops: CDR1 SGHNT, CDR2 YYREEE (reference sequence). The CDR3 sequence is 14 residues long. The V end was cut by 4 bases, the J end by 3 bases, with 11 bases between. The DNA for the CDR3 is TGTGCCAGCAGCGCCGACATAGTTGGAAACACCATATATTTT. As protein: CASSADIVGNTIYF. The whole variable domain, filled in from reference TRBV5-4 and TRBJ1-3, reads ETGVTQSPTHLIKTRGQQVTLRCSSQSGHNTVSWYQQALGQGPQFIFQYYREEENGRGNFPPRFSGLQFPNYSSELNVNALELDDSALYLCASSADIVGNTIYFGEGSWLTVV.

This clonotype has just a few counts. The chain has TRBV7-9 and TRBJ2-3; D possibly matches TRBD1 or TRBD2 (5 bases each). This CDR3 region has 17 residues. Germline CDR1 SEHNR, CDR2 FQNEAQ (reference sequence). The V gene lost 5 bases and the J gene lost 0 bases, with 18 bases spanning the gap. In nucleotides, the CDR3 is TGTGCCAGCAGCCCGGGGCCGGACGTGTTTAGCACAGATACGCAGTATTTT. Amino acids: CASSPGPDVFSTDTQYF. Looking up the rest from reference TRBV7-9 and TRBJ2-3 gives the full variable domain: DTGVSQNPRHKITKRGQNVTFRCDPISEHNRLYWYRQTLGQGPEFLTYFQNEAQLEKSRLLSDRFSAERPKGSFSTLEIQRTEQGDSAMYLCASSPGPDVFSTDTQYFGPGTRLTVL.

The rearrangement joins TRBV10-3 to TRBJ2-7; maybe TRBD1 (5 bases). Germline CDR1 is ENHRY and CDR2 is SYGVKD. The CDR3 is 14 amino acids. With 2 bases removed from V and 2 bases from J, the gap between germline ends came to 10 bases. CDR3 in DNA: TGTGCCATCAGTGAGGGGGCAGGGCCCTACGAGCAGTACTTC. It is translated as CAISEGAGPYEQYF.

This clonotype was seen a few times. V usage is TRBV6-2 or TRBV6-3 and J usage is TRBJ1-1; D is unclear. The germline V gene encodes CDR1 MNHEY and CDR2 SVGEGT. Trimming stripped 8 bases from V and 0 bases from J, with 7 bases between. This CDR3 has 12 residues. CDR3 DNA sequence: TGTGCCAGCGGGAGGATGAACACTGAAGCTTTCTTT. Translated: CASGRMNTEAFF.

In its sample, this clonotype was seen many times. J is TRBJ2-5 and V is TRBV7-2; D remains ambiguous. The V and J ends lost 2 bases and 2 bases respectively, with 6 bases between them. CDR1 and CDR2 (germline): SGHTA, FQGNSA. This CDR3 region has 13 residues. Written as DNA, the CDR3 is TGTGCCAGCAGCTTAACTCCGCAAGAGACCCAGTACTTC. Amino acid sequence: CASSLTPQETQYF.

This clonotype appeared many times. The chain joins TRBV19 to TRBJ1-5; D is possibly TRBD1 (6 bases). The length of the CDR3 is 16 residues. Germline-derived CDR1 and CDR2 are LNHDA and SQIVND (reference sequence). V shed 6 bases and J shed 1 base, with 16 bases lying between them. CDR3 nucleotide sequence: TGTGCCAGTAGCACTGTCAGGGGCGCGAGCAATCAGCCCCAGCATTTT. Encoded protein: CASSTVRGASNQPQHF.

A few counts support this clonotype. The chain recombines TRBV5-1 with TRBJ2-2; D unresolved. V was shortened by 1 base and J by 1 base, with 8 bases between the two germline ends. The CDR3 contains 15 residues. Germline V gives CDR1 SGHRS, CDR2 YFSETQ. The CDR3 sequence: CASSLTSGNTGELFF. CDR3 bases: TGCGCCAGCAGCTTGACCTCAGGGAACACCGGGGAGCTGTTTTTT.

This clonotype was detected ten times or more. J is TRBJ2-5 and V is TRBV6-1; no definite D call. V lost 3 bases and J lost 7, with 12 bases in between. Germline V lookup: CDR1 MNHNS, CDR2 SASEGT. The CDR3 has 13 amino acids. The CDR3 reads CASSDGEVGTQYF. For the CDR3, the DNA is TGTGCCAGCAGTGATGGTGAGGTCGGGACCCAGTACTTC.

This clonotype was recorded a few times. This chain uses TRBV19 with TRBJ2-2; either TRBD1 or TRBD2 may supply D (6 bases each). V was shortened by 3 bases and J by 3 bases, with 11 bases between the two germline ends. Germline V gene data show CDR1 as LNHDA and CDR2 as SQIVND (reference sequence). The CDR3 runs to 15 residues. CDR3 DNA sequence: TGTGCCAGTAGTATTCGGAGGGGGTACACCGGGGAGCTGTTTTTT. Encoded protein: CASSIRRGYTGELFF.

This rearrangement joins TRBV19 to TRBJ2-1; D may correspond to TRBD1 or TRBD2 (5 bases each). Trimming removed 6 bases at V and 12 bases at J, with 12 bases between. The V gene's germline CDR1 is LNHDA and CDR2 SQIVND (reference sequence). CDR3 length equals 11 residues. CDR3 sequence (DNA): TGTGCCAGTAGCACCGGGACCACGCAGTTCTTC. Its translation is CASSTGTTQFF.

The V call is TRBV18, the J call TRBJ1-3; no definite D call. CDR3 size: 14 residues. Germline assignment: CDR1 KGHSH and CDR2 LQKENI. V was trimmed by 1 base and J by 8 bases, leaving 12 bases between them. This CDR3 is CASSPRSGRDTIYF. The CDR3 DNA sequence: TGTGCCAGCTCACCACGGTCCGGCCGGGACACCATATATTTT.

The CDR3 loop reads CSADSTTYEQYF. The CDR3 DNA is TGCAGTGCTGACAGTACCACCTACGAGCAGTACTTC. The chain is built from TRBV20-1 and TRBJ2-7; D is possibly TRBD1 (5 bases). This CDR3 region has 12 residues. CDR1 and CDR2 from the germline V gene are DFQATT and SNEGSKA (reference sequence). Trimming took 5 bases from V and 2 from J, leaving 10 bases between them.

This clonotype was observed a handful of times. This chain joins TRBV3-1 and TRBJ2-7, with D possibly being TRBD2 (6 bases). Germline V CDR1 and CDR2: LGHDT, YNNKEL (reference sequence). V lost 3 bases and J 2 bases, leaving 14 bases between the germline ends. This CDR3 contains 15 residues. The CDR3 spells CASSHAGTETYEQYF. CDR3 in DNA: TGTGCCAGCAGCCACGCCGGGACTGAGACCTACGAGCAGTACTTC.

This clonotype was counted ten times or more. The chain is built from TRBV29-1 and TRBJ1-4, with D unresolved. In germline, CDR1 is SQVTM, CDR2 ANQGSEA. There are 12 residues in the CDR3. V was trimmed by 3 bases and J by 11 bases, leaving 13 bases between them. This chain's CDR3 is CSVEGKGGKLFF. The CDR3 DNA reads TGCAGCGTTGAGGGGAAGGGCGGTAAACTGTTTTTT.

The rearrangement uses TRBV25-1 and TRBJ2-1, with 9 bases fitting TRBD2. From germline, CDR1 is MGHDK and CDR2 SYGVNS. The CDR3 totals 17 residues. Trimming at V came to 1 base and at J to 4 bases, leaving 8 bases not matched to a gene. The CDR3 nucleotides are TGTGCCAGCAGTGAATGGGGGGCCAGCGGGAGGTACAATGAGCAGTTCTTC. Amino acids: CASSEWGASGRYNEQFF.

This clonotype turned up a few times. This chain's CDR3 is CASSLQTMNTEAFF. Written as DNA, the CDR3 is TGCGCCAGCAGCTTGCAGACTATGAACACTGAAGCTTTCTTT. The chain couples TRBV5-1 to TRBJ1-1; D uncertain. The CDR3 extends over 14 amino acids. The V gene's germline CDR1 is SGHRS and CDR2 YFSETQ. Trimming stripped 1 base from V and 0 bases from J, with 7 bases between.

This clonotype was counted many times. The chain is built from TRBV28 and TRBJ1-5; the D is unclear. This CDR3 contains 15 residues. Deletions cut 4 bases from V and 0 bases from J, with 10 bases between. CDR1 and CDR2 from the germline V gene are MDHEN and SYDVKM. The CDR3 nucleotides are TGTGCCAGCAGTTCCGGAGATTATAGCAATCAGCCCCAGCATTTT. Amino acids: CASSSGDYSNQPQHF.

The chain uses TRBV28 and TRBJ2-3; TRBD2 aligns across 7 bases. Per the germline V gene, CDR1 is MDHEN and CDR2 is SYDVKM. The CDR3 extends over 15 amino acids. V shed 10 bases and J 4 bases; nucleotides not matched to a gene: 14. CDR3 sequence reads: CATGWGGRVPDTQYF. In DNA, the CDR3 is TGTGCCACAGGGTGGGGCGGGAGAGTTCCAGATACGCAGTATTTT.

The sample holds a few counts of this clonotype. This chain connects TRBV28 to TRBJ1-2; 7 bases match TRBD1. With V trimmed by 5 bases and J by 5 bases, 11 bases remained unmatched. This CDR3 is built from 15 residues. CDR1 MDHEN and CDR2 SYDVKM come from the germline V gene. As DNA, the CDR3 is TGTGCCAGCAGTGGATACAGGGGCCCAGAGTATGGCTACACCTTC. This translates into CASSGYRGPEYGYTF.